These T cell receptor beta chains were read from a single sample in a study of STAT5B mutations in CD4+ large granular lymphocyte leukemia. Assay used: immunoSEQ multiplex PCR; TCRdb lists only in-frame clones, some missing. The table lists about 35,000 clones, 81% of them singletons. The sample was CD4+ T cells from blood buffy coats. Source of these receptors: a human donor in good health. CDR3s include the opening cysteine and the closing phenylalanine or tryptophan. The order of the fields is D gene, V gene, J gene, clone size, CDR3 DNA, CDR3 protein. A D gene is named only where the DNA matches it firmly. The size of a clone is reported for some rows only, either as once, few or many, or as a class for expanded clones.

TRBD2	TRBV5-1	TRBJ2-3	NA	TGCGCCAGTAGTAGCGGGAGAGGCACAGATACGCAGTATTTT	CASSSGRGTDTQYF
NA	TRBV7-9	TRBJ2-4	NA	TGTGCCAGCAGCTGGAACAGGAATCCTGTTGAGGCCAAAAACATTCAGTACTTC	CASSWNRNPVEAKNIQYF
NA	TRBV6-6	TRBJ1-2	NA	TGTGCCAGCAGTGACAGTTATGGCTACACCTTC	CASSDSYGYTF
TRBD2	TRBV2	TRBJ2-7	NA	TGTGCCAGCAGTGACGAGGGACTAGCGGGAGGCGAGCAGTACTTC	CASSDEGLAGGEQYF
NA	TRBV30	TRBJ2-3	NA	TGTGCCTGGAGTAGACTGATTAGCACAGATACGCAGTATTTT	CAWSRLISTDTQYF
NA	TRBV10-2	TRBJ2-7	few	TGCGCCAGCAGTGAGTCGATTGAGGGAGTCCGATACGAGCAGTACTTC	CASSESIEGVRYEQYF
NA	TRBV9	TRBJ1-3	NA	TGTGCCAGCAGCTCGCCCAGAGGGACGGCAAGCTCTGGAAACACCATATATTTT	CASSSPRGTASSGNTIYF
TRBD2	TRBV29-1	TRBJ2-7	few	TGCAGCGTAGGACTAGCGGGCGACTACGAGCAGTACTTC	CSVGLAGDYEQYF
NA	TRBV7-2	TRBJ1-2	NA	TGTGCCAGCAGCTTAGAACGAGGCTACACCTTC	CASSLERGYTF
NA	TRBV15	TRBJ2-4	NA	TGTGCCACCAGCAGAGAAAAACTTTCTGAAGCCAAAAACATTCAGTACTTC	CATSREKLSEAKNIQYF
NA	TRBV28	TRBJ2-7	NA	TGTGCCAGCAGTTTCTTTGCCGCCTACGAGCAGTACTTC	CASSFFAAYEQYF
NA	TRBV7-8	TRBJ1-1	few	TGTGCCAGCAGCTTCGGAACAGGAGCGCGGGAAGCTTTCTTT	CASSFGTGAREAFF
NA	TRBV10-2	TRBJ1-5	NA	TGCGCCAGCAGCCGTGTTAGGTCAGATCAGCCCCAGCATTTT	CASSRVRSDQPQHF
TRBD1	TRBV14	TRBJ2-7	NA	TGTGCCAGCAGCCACACGAGGGGACAGGGGAAGACAATCCCCTACGAGCAGTACTTC	CASSHTRGQGKTIPYEQYF
NA	TRBV6-5	TRBJ1-2	NA	TGTGCCAGCAGTTACCTTCAGGGGAGGCATGGCTACACCTTC	CASSYLQGRHGYTF
TRBD2	TRBV4-2	TRBJ2-1	once	TGTGCCAGCAGCCAAGATAGCGGGAGGGCCGGGCGAGGTGAGCAGTTCTTC	CASSQDSGRAGRGEQFF
TRBD2	TRBV6-1	TRBJ2-3	NA	TGTGCCAGCAGCCCGGGAGGGCCGAGCACAGATACGCAGTATTTT	CASSPGGPSTDTQYF
TRBD2	TRBV6-5	TRBJ2-7	NA	TGTGCCAGCAGTTTTTATAGCGGGGCTAGTGAGCAGTACTTC	CASSFYSGASEQYF
NA	TRBV18	TRBJ2-7	NA	TGTGCCAGCTCATTTTCAGGGGCTGTCTACGAGCAGTACTTC	CASSFSGAVYEQYF
NA	TRBV18	TRBJ2-6	NA	TGTGCCAGCTCACTCTTCCCCGGGATCGGGGCCAACGTCCTGACTTTC	CASSLFPGIGANVLTF
NA	TRBV7-2	TRBJ2-2	NA	TGTGCCACCTCCCAGGGAGCGGCGGGGACCGGGGAGCTGTTTTTT	CATSQGAAGTGELFF
NA	TRBV7-2	TRBJ1-1	NA	TGTGCCAGCAGCCACAGGGACACTGAAGCTTTCTTT	CASSHRDTEAFF
TRBD2	TRBV6-1	TRBJ2-7	NA	TGTGCCAGCAGTGAAGCGTACCTAGCGGGAGAGCAGTACTTC	CASSEAYLAGEQYF
NA	TRBV28	TRBJ2-7	NA	TGTGCCAGCAGTTTATTTGCGGGAAGCCGACCCTACGAGCAGTACTTC	CASSLFAGSRPYEQYF
NA	TRBV28	TRBJ1-5	NA	TGTGCCAGCCGTATTCCCTCAGTAGTGCAGCCCCAGCATTTT	CASRIPSVVQPQHF
NA	TRBV7-9	TRBJ2-7	NA	TGTGCCAGCAGCTTAGTTGGGGTTTACGAGCAGTACTTC	CASSLVGVYEQYF
NA	TRBV7-8	TRBJ2-1	NA	TGTGCCAGCAGCTTAGGACCCAATAATGAGCAGTTCTTC	CASSLGPNNEQFF